Each of the 30 T cell receptor beta chains below was sequenced from the same sample in a study of CD8 T cells in ankylosing spondylitis. TCRdb re-called the 5' RACE reads with MiXCR, one entry per CDR3 protein. The sample yields more than 200,000 distinct CDR3 sequences, more than 20% seen once. Sequenced input: blood, either unsorted or a sorted T cell fraction (not recorded which). These receptors were taken from a male donor with ankylosing spondylitis or in good health (not recorded which).

Only a few counts were recorded for this clonotype. The rearrangement uses TRBV20-1 and TRBJ2-5, with D possibly matching TRBD2 (5 bases). The V gene lost 3 bases and the J gene lost 2 bases, with 7 bases spanning the gap. Germline CDR1 is DFQATT and CDR2 is SNEGSKA (reference sequence). This CDR3 has 12 amino acids. The CDR3 DNA sequence: TGCAGTGCTAGTACTAGACAAGAGACCCAGTACTTC. Encoded protein: CSASTRQETQYF.

This clonotype was recorded many times. The rearrangement joins TRBV12-3 or TRBV12-4 to TRBJ1-3; 9 positions agree with TRBD1. After removal of 6 bases from V and 4 bases from J, the junction contained 10 bases not matched to a gene. The CDR3 covers 16 residues. CDR3 sequence reads: CASSTGTGRGGNTIYF. The DNA of the CDR3 is TGTGCCAGCAGCACCGGGACAGGGAGGGGAGGAAACACCATATATTTT.

This clonotype was picked up many times. The chain carries TRBV20-1 and TRBJ2-5; a weak D match, TRBD2 (6 bases). The germline V gene encodes CDR1 DFQATT and CDR2 SNEGSKA (reference sequence). The V and J ends lost 6 bases and 5 bases respectively, with 13 bases between them. CDR3 length: 12 residues. Written as DNA, the CDR3 is TGCAGTGCAGGTGGGGGGAAGGAGACCCAGTACTTC. This encodes CSAGGGKETQYF.

The chain joins TRBV7-2 to TRBJ1-2; D gene unclear. Germline V gene data show CDR1 as SGHTA and CDR2 as FQGNSA. The CDR3 has 13 amino acids. Trimming removed 2 bases at V and 0 bases at J, with 4 bases between. CDR3 DNA sequence: TGTGCCAGCAGCTTAAGTCCTAACTATGGCTACACCTTC. Amino acid sequence: CASSLSPNYGYTF.

The CDR3 DNA follows: TGTGCCAGCTCACCGCGGACTAGCGGGGAAAATGAGCAGTTCTTC. Protein product: CASSPRTSGENEQFF. The chain is built from TRBV18 and TRBJ2-1, with 12 positions matching TRBD2. Germline V gives CDR1 KGHSH, CDR2 LQKENI. V lost 3 bases and J lost 7; bases outside the gene matches: 4. There are 15 residues in the CDR3. The full variable domain, its missing parts supplied by reference TRBV18 and TRBJ2-1, is NAGVMQNPRHLVRRRGQEARLRCSPMKGHSHVYWYRQLPEEGLKFMVYLQKENIIDESGMPKERFSAEFPKEGPSILRIQQVVRGDSAAYFCASSPRTSGENEQFFGPGTRLTVL.

This chain connects TRBV20-1 to TRBJ1-2; TRBD1 might be the D (5 bases). Trimming cost V 3 bases and J 1 base, with 15 bases left between them. CDR1 and CDR2 from the germline V gene are DFQATT and SNEGSKA (reference sequence). The CDR3 covers 15 residues. CDR3 bases: TGCAGTGCTAGGTTCTGGGGGGGTTTTAACTATGGCTACACCTTC. Translated: CSARFWGGFNYGYTF.

This clonotype occurred many times. J is TRBJ2-5 and V is TRBV20-1; D is perhaps TRBD2 (5 bases). Germline CDR1 is DFQATT and CDR2 is SNEGSKA (reference sequence). The V and J ends lost 6 bases and 7 bases respectively, with 9 bases between them. The CDR3 runs 10 residues. The chain's CDR3 is CSAFEGTQYF. CDR3 DNA sequence: TGCAGTGCCTTTGAGGGGACCCAGTACTTC.

This clonotype was recorded many times. The chain links TRBV12-3 or TRBV12-4 to TRBJ1-6; D remains unclear. This CDR3 is 14 amino acids long. Deletions cut 8 bases from V and 6 bases from J, with 14 bases between. The CDR3 DNA reads as TGTGCCAGCCGGGCAGAGGCCACTAATTCACCCCTCCACTTT. This codes for CASRAEATNSPLHF.

This clonotype was seen at least ten times. The J gene is TRBJ2-3, the V gene TRBV2; D is possibly TRBD1 (5 bases). CDR3 size: 13 residues. CDR1 is SNHLY, CDR2 FYNNEI, per germline. V lost 3 bases and J lost 2, with 6 bases in between. The CDR3, as DNA: TGTGCCAGCAGTGAGACAGTCACAGATACGCAGTATTTT. Translation gives CASSETVTDTQYF.

The gene calls are TRBV5-5 and TRBJ2-5; D is unresolved. CDR3 size: 14 residues. Germline lookup yields CDR1 SGHKS and CDR2 YYEKEE (reference sequence). The ends were cut back, 1 base at V and 1 base at J, with 8 bases in the middle. Here the CDR3 reads CASSLRAPQETQYF. The CDR3 DNA reads TGTGCCAGCAGCTTGCGAGCGCCCCAAGAGACCCAGTACTTC.

V usage is TRBV7-2 and J usage is TRBJ2-5; 11 bases agree with TRBD2. The CDR3 contains 16 residues. Germline V gene data show CDR1 as SGHTA and CDR2 as FQGNSA. V lost 2 bases, J lost 3 bases, and 5 bases stayed unmatched. CDR3 bases: TGTGCCAGCAGCTTAAGCCTGGGACTAGCGGAAGAGACCCAGTACTTC. Its protein product is CASSLSLGLAEETQYF.

This clonotype was recorded at least ten times. The junction shows a germline mismatch at one end, possibly a read error. This chain joins TRBV12-3 or TRBV12-4 and TRBJ2-3; D gene ambiguous. The CDR3 sequence is 13 residues long. Written as DNA, the CDR3 is TGTGCCAGCAGCTTAGGTGGTTCGGATACGCAGTATTTT. It is translated as CASSLGGSDTQYF.

CDR3 coding DNA: TGTGCCGCGTCCGATACGCAGTATTTT. Its translation is CAASDTQYF. The genes are TRBV24-1 and TRBJ2-3; no definite D call. CDR3 length equals 9 residues. Trimming removed 12 bases from V and 6 bases from J, with 6 bases in between. Germline CDR1 reads KGHDR; CDR2 reads SFDVKD.

This clonotype showed up many times. The chain couples TRBV12-3 or TRBV12-4 to TRBJ1-5, with 8 bases lining up with TRBD1. J lost 3 bases, V lost 6 bases, and 4 bases had no gene match. The CDR3 runs to 14 residues. CDR3 nucleotides: TGTGCCAGCAGAAACAGGGGGATCAATCAGCCCCAGCATTTT. Its translation is CASRNRGINQPQHF.

This clonotype was detected many times. This sequence joins TRBV5-1 and TRBJ2-5, with D possibly being TRBD1 (6 bases). The V and J ends lost 0 bases and 5 bases respectively, with 14 bases between them. CDR1 is SGHRS, CDR2 YFSETQ, per germline. The CDR3 covers 15 residues. The CDR3 here is CASSLGAGDAETQYF. As DNA, the CDR3 is TGCGCCAGCAGCTTGGGGGCAGGGGATGCGGAGACCCAGTACTTC.

This clonotype showed up many times. The chain recombines TRBV12-3 or TRBV12-4 with TRBJ2-2, with TRBD1 identical over 7 bases. The CDR3 runs 17 residues. V lost 5 bases, J lost 1 base, and 10 bases stayed unmatched. CDR3 sequence: CASSPQRRDRNTGELFF. CDR3 in DNA: TGTGCCAGCAGTCCGCAACGCCGGGACAGGAACACCGGGGAGCTGTTTTTT.

This clonotype was seen ten or more times. This chain uses TRBV10-3 with TRBJ2-5; maybe TRBD1 (6 bases). The CDR3 contains 13 residues. Trimming took 10 bases from V and 3 from J, leaving 15 bases between them. Per germline, CDR1 ENHRY and CDR2 SYGVKD. CDR3: CATRGEAKETQYF. The CDR3 nucleotides are TGTGCCACCAGGGGAGAAGCCAAAGAGACCCAGTACTTC.

This clonotype came up many times. The rearrangement uses TRBV9 and TRBJ2-7; D is unresolved. CDR3 length: 15 amino acids. V was trimmed by 3 bases and J by 0 bases, leaving 13 bases between them. CDR1 and CDR2 (germline): SGDLS, YYNGEE. The CDR3 protein is CASSANVKSSYEQYF. Here the CDR3 DNA reads TGTGCCAGCAGCGCCAATGTCAAGAGCTCCTACGAGCAGTACTTC.

This clonotype was picked up a small number of times. The chain recombines TRBV7-2 with TRBJ2-7, with D unclear. CDR3 length: 14 amino acids. Germline V gives CDR1 SGHTA, CDR2 FQGNSA. The V and J ends lost 6 bases and 5 bases respectively, with 17 bases between them. This CDR3 is CASSNQLWYNEQYF. The CDR3 DNA reads TGTGCCAGCAGTAACCAACTCTGGTACAACGAGCAGTACTTC.

This clonotype was counted only a few times. J is TRBJ2-7 and V is TRBV27; D is undetermined. CDR1 is MNHEY, CDR2 SMNVEV, per germline (reference sequence). The CDR3 is 13 residues long. The ends were cut back, 2 bases at V and 2 bases at J, with 7 bases in the middle. DNA for the CDR3: TGTGCCAGCAGTTTAATGGCACCCTACGAGCAGTACTTC. Translation: CASSLMAPYEQYF.

In its sample, this clonotype was seen a few times. The chain recombines TRBV20-1 with TRBJ2-7; D is possibly TRBD1 (5 bases). The CDR3 runs to 12 residues. V lost 3 bases and J lost 3, with 9 bases in between. Germline assignment: CDR1 DFQATT and CDR2 SNEGSKA (reference sequence). This CDR3 reads CSARTANYEQYF. The DNA of the CDR3 is TGCAGTGCTAGGACAGCTAACTACGAGCAGTACTTC.

The gene calls are TRBV20-1 and TRBJ1-1; TRBD1 matches 11 bases. CDR1 and CDR2 from the germline V gene are DFQATT and SNEGSKA (reference sequence). Germline trimming cut 4 bases from V and 1 base from J; bases unmatched to any gene: 5. The CDR3 is 15 residues long. This CDR3 is CSATGQGGWNTEAFF. The CDR3 bases are TGCAGTGCTACGGGACAGGGGGGATGGAACACTGAAGCTTTCTTT.

This clonotype was observed at least ten times. The chain joins TRBV5-1 to TRBJ1-6; the D is unclear. The V gene's germline CDR1 is SGHRS and CDR2 YFSETQ. The CDR3 covers 14 residues. Trimming removed 0 bases from V and 10 bases from J, with 11 bases in between. CDR3 in amino acids: CASSLEGRKSPLHF. CDR3 DNA sequence: TGCGCCAGCAGCTTGGAAGGGAGGAAGTCACCCCTCCACTTT.

This clonotype was seen ten or more times. This chain uses TRBV12-3 or TRBV12-4 with TRBJ2-7; 8 nucleotides agree with TRBD1. The CDR3 sequence is 15 residues long. Trimming removed 2 bases from V and 2 bases from J; junction bases left unmatched: 5. CDR3 nucleotides: TGTGCCAGCAGTTTAAGCGGACAGGGCGCCTACGAGCAGTACTTC. Protein: CASSLSGQGAYEQYF.

This rearrangement joins TRBV10-3 to TRBJ2-6; D is unclear. The V and J ends lost 4 bases and 2 bases respectively, with 9 bases between them. The CDR3 is 15 amino acids. Germline CDR1 reads ENHRY; CDR2 reads SYGVKD. CDR3 in amino acids: CAISAAAPGANVLTF. The CDR3 DNA is TGTGCCATCAGTGCAGCCGCTCCTGGGGCCAACGTCCTGACTTTC.

The chain joins TRBV7-9 to TRBJ2-1, with no clear D. CDR3 length: 13 residues. V was trimmed by 8 bases and J by 5 bases, leaving 13 bases between them. CDR1 is SEHNR, CDR2 FQNEAQ, per germline (reference sequence). CDR3 residues: CASWQVFHNEQFF. CDR3 bases: TGTGCCAGCTGGCAAGTCTTCCACAATGAGCAGTTCTTC.

This clonotype was recorded at least ten times. This chain uses TRBV28 with TRBJ2-7, with D possibly being TRBD2 (7 bases). Per germline, CDR1 MDHEN and CDR2 SYDVKM. CDR3 length: 14 residues. The ends were cut back, 5 bases at V and 1 base at J, with 12 bases in the middle. CDR3 sequence: CASSTGGSSYEQYF. The DNA of the CDR3 is TGTGCCAGCAGTACGGGGGGCAGTTCCTACGAGCAGTACTTC.

In this sample, this clonotype turned up many times. The V and J genes are TRBV20-1 and TRBJ2-7; D is perhaps TRBD1 (7 bases). CDR3 length: 14 amino acids. The germline V gene encodes CDR1 DFQATT and CDR2 SNEGSKA (reference sequence). V lost 6 bases to trimming and J lost 2 bases, with 17 bases between them. The CDR3 here is CSASFQGGTYEQYF. The CDR3 DNA sequence: TGCAGTGCAAGCTTTCAGGGGGGTACCTACGAGCAGTACTTC.

This clonotype was found a few times. V is TRBV12-3 or TRBV12-4 and J is TRBJ1-6; 8 bases match TRBD1. V gave up 4 bases and J gave up 10 bases; unmatched junction bases: 9. CDR3 length: 15 residues. DNA of the CDR3: TGTGCCAGCAGTTGGAACAGGGGGGAGGGATCACCCCTCCACTTT. This codes for CASSWNRGEGSPLHF.

This clonotype showed up many times. This sequence joins TRBV6-2 or TRBV6-3 and TRBJ1-5, with a possible D match to TRBD1 (5 bases). Germline loops: CDR1 MNHEY, CDR2 SVGEGT. V lost 6 bases and J 6 bases, leaving 12 bases between the germline ends. The CDR3 length is 13 residues. The CDR3 region has the DNA TGTGCCAGCAGGGGGCGAGTCGGTCAGCCCCAGCATTTT. Translation: CASRGRVGQPQHF.